These 19 T cell receptor beta chains originate from one sample sequenced in a study of T cells in localized non-small cell lung cancer. Sequencing used immunoSEQ multiplex PCR; TCRdb keeps in-frame clones, though not all of them. The sample lists roughly 50,000 clones; about four fifths were seen once. The sample in question was peripheral blood, obtained before any cancer treatment. The receptors were gathered from a female donor aged 60 or older with stage II squamous cell lung carcinoma.

The table lists this clone with a count of one. CDR3 bases: TGTGCCAGCAGCTTAGGCCTCTCCTACGAGCAGTACTTC. Amino acid sequence: CASSLGLSYEQYF. The V call is TRBV7-6, the J call TRBJ2-7; D not resolved. V lost 1 base to trimming and J lost 0 bases, with 4 bases between them. The CDR3 is made up of 13 amino acids. Germline V gene lookup returns CDR1 SGHVS and CDR2 FNYEAQ.

The J gene is TRBJ2-1, the V gene TRBV6-1; 9 nucleotides match TRBD1. In germline, CDR1 is MNHNS, CDR2 SASEGT. This CDR3 is built from 15 residues. J was trimmed by 4 bases and V by 4 bases; bases with no gene match: 5. CDR3 in DNA: TGTGCCAGCAGTGCCGGGACAGGGAAGTACAATGAGCAGTTCTTC. Its protein is CASSAGTGKYNEQFF.

The genes are TRBV28 and TRBJ2-3, with a tentative D call TRBD1 (5 bases). V dropped 4 bases and J dropped 7 bases, with 12 bases sitting between them. The CDR3 is 13 residues long. The germline V gene has CDR1 MDHEN and CDR2 SYDVKM. This chain's CDR3 is CASSSPGIHTQYF. For the CDR3, the DNA is TGTGCCAGCAGTTCCCCAGGGATACATACGCAGTATTTT. Full variable domain (rest looked up from reference TRBV28 and TRBJ2-3): DVKVTQSSRYLVKRTGEKVFLECVQDMDHENMFWYRQDPGLGLRLIYFSYDVKMKEKGDIPEGYSVSREKKERFSLILESASTNQTSMYLCASSSPGIHTQYFGPGTRLTVL.

The V and J genes are TRBV5-4 and TRBJ1-1; the D is unclear. CDR3 length equals 15 residues. Germline V CDR1 and CDR2: SGHNT, YYREEE (reference sequence). The V end was cut by 2 bases, the J end by 0 bases, with 11 bases between. CDR3 DNA: TGTGCCAGCAGCTTTACGACAAGCGTGAACACTGAAGCTTTCTTT. Its protein product is CASSFTTSVNTEAFF.

This clone came up once. The chain carries TRBV5-6 and TRBJ1-4; D gene uncertain. The CDR3 contains 15 residues. Trimming removed 1 base from V and 4 bases from J, with 11 bases in between. The germline CDR1 and CDR2 sequences are SGHDT and YYEEEE. The CDR3 region has the DNA TGTGCCAGCAGCTTGACCGGGCGAGATAATGAAAAACTGTTTTTT. Encoded protein: CASSLTGRDNEKLFF.

The gene calls are TRBV2 and TRBJ2-2, with D possibly matching TRBD1 (6 bases). The CDR3 loop spans 13 amino acids. V lost 6 bases, J lost 7 bases, and 12 bases lay in between. The V gene's germline CDR1 is SNHLY and CDR2 FYNNEI. The CDR3 protein is CASSVQGGGELFF. In nucleotides, the CDR3 is TGTGCCAGCAGCGTACAGGGCGGCGGGGAGCTGTTTTTT. Looking up the rest from reference TRBV2 and TRBJ2-2 gives the full variable domain: EPEVTQTPSHQVTQMGQEVILRCVPISNHLYFYWYRQILGQKVEFLVSFYNNEISEKSEIFDDQFSVERPDGSNFTLKIRSTKLEDSAMYFCASSVQGGGELFFGEGSRLTVL.

This clone was seen only once. The chain joins TRBV5-4 to TRBJ1-1; D might be TRBD1 (5 bases). V gave up 0 bases and J gave up 4 bases, with 22 bases separating them. The CDR3 covers 18 residues. Germline V CDR1 and CDR2: SGHNT, YYREEE (reference sequence). The CDR3: CASSLVPGLGIGSTEAFF. The CDR3 region has the DNA TGTGCCAGCAGCTTGGTACCGGGACTTGGGATAGGGAGCACTGAAGCTTTCTTT. The full variable domain, its missing parts supplied by reference TRBV5-4 and TRBJ1-1, is ETGVTQSPTHLIKTRGQQVTLRCSSQSGHNTVSWYQQALGQGPQFIFQYYREEENGRGNFPPRFSGLQFPNYSSELNVNALELDDSALYLCASSLVPGLGIGSTEAFFGQGTRLTVV.

J is TRBJ1-2 and V is TRBV7-9; perhaps TRBD1 as D (6 bases). Germline CDR1 is SEHNR and CDR2 is FQNEAQ (reference sequence). CDR3 length: 13 amino acids. The V end was cut by 5 bases, the J end by 6 bases, with 13 bases between. The CDR3 sequence: CASSPSGGHGYTF. The CDR3 coding sequence is TGTGCCAGCAGCCCATCGGGGGGGCATGGCTACACCTTC.

V gene TRBV9 combines with J gene TRBJ2-7, with TRBD1 matching over 10 bases. The germline V gene encodes CDR1 SGDLS and CDR2 YYNGEE. V dropped 4 bases and J dropped 2; count of bases not matched to a gene: 9. The CDR3 is 16 residues long. The CDR3 coding sequence is TGTGCCAGCAGCCTTTCAGGTGGGACAGGGGCCTACGAGCAGTACTTC. This encodes CASSLSGGTGAYEQYF.

CDR3 in DNA: TGTGCCAGCGCCCCAGGGAGCTCCTACAATGAGCAGTTCTTC. Translating it yields CASAPGSSYNEQFF. This chain uses TRBV7-9 with TRBJ2-1; either TRBD1 or TRBD2 may supply D (5 bases each). The CDR3 length is 14 residues. Trimming removed 8 bases at V and 0 bases at J, with 11 bases between. Germline-derived CDR1 and CDR2 are SEHNR and FQNEAQ (reference sequence). Drawing the rest from reference TRBV7-9 and TRBJ2-1, the complete variable domain is DTGVSQNPRHKITKRGQNVTFRCDPISEHNRLYWYRQTLGQGPEFLTYFQNEAQLEKSRLLSDRFSAERPKGSFSTLEIQRTEQGDSAMYLCASAPGSSYNEQFFGPGTRLTVL.

The chain employs TRBV5-5 and TRBJ2-7, with unresolved D. This CDR3 has 12 residues. Germline CDR1 is SGHKS and CDR2 is YYEKEE (reference sequence). V was cut by 3 bases and J by 3 bases, with 7 bases left in between. The CDR3 sequence is CASSSDLYEQYF. CDR3 coding DNA: TGTGCCAGCAGCTCAGACCTCTACGAGCAGTACTTC.

The genes are TRBV2 and TRBJ1-1; D is ambiguous. Germline V gives CDR1 SNHLY, CDR2 FYNNEI. Between the trimmed V and J ends, which lost 7 bases and 3 bases, there was a span of 15 bases. The CDR3 extends over 14 amino acids. CDR3 amino acids: CASTGTAGDTEAFF. CDR3 nucleotide sequence: TGTGCCAGCACGGGTACGGCTGGGGACACTGAAGCTTTCTTT.

The genes are TRBV27 and TRBJ1-4, with D possibly being TRBD1 (6 bases). V dropped 8 bases and J dropped 10 bases, with 17 bases sitting between them. The CDR3 runs 13 residues. The germline gives CDR1 MNHEY, CDR2 SMNVEV (reference sequence). Here the CDR3 DNA reads TGTGCCAGCGATGGGGGCCCGGAGGGAAAACTGTTTTTT. Its translation is CASDGGPEGKLFF.

This chain connects TRBV29-1 to TRBJ2-1, with TRBD2 matching over 7 bases. The CDR3 runs to 13 residues. V lost 2 bases, J lost 7 bases, and 5 bases stayed unmatched. Germline V gene sequence: CDR1 SQVTM, CDR2 ANQGSEA. CDR3 nucleotides: TGCAGCGTTGAACGATTGGGGGGGAATGAGCAGTTCTTC. It codes for CSVERLGGNEQFF.

The chain carries TRBV6-1 and TRBJ2-2; D remains ambiguous. Germline V lookup: CDR1 MNHNS, CDR2 SASEGT. The CDR3 has 13 amino acids. Trimming pared 4 bases from V and 6 bases from J, leaving 9 bases between. CDR3 bases: TGTGCCAGCAGTGTTAGGTGGGCCGGGGAGCTGTTTTTT. Translation gives CASSVRWAGELFF.

The chain joins TRBV11-2 to TRBJ2-2; 9 nucleotides match TRBD2. Germline lookup yields CDR1 SGHAT and CDR2 FQNNGV. The CDR3 loop spans 17 amino acids. J lost 5 bases, V lost 3 bases, and 10 bases had no gene match. Here the CDR3 reads CASSFSRLAGRTGELFF. The DNA for the CDR3 is TGTGCCAGCAGCTTCTCAAGGCTAGCGGGGAGAACCGGGGAGCTGTTTTTT.

V gene TRBV4-1 combines with J gene TRBJ1-1, with D tentatively TRBD1 (5 bases). Germline-derived CDR1 and CDR2 are MGHRA and YSYEKL. V lost 3 bases to trimming and J lost 3 bases, with 23 bases between them. The CDR3 extends over 18 amino acids. The CDR3 nucleotides read TGCGCCAGCAGCCAGCGCATCCGGGACCGCCGAACTTACACTGAAGCTTTCTTT. It translates to CASSQRIRDRRTYTEAFF.

CDR3 sequence (DNA): TGCAGCGTTGGGGTAGGGACAGGGGATGGCTACACCTTC. Translating it yields CSVGVGTGDGYTF. The chain employs TRBV29-1 and TRBJ1-2; the match to TRBD1 covers 10 bases. Germline CDR1 is SQVTM and CDR2 is ANQGSEA. The CDR3 sequence is 13 residues long. Germline trimming cut 4 bases from V and 6 bases from J; bases unmatched to any gene: 5.

The V gene is TRBV5-4, the J gene TRBJ2-1; 12 positions agree with TRBD1. V dropped 1 base and J dropped 10; count of bases not matched to a gene: 6. CDR3 length equals 15 residues. Germline V gene data show CDR1 as SGHNT and CDR2 as YYREEE (reference sequence). The CDR3 sequence is CASSLKGQGAPEQFF. The DNA of the CDR3 is TGTGCCAGCAGCTTGAAGGGACAGGGGGCGCCCGAGCAGTTCTTC.